The 6 T cell receptor beta chains presented below share a single source sample, sequenced in a study of blood T cell repertoires in COVID-19. Produced via immunoSEQ multiplex PCR; TCRdb's table is partial and in-frame only. The table includes some 150,000 clones, about 79% detected once. Sequenced input: PBMCs or T cells enriched from blood (not recorded which). These receptors were taken from a woman between 45 and 65 years old who had recovered from COVID-19.

V gene TRBV6-5 combines with J gene TRBJ2-7; TRBD1 matches 9 bases. CDR3 length equals 15 residues. The ends lost 6 bases at V and 3 bases at J; junction bases unmatched: 9. The germline CDR1 and CDR2 sequences are MNHEY and SVGAGI. CDR3 sequence: CASRTPYRGRYEQYF. Here the CDR3 DNA reads TGTGCCAGCAGAACACCTTACAGGGGGCGCTACGAGCAGTACTTC.

V and J are TRBV2 and TRBJ1-1, with D hard to call. The V gene lost 7 bases and the J gene lost 0 bases, with 15 bases spanning the gap. The CDR3 totals 15 residues. The germline V gene has CDR1 SNHLY and CDR2 FYNNEI. CDR3: CASNRERPVNTEAFF. The CDR3 DNA is TGTGCCAGCAACCGGGAAAGGCCGGTGAACACTGAAGCTTTCTTT.

The V gene is TRBV6-5, the J gene TRBJ2-1, with unresolved D. The CDR3 totals 14 residues. The V and J ends lost 7 bases and 8 bases respectively, with 18 bases between them. Germline CDR1 MNHEY, CDR2 SVGAGI. DNA for the CDR3: TGTGCCAGCACCCCGTCGCCTCAGCGCGATGAGCAGTTCTTC. It codes for CASTPSPQRDEQFF.

The V gene is TRBV7-9, the J gene TRBJ2-7, with 7 bases that match TRBD1. The CDR3 is 13 residues long. The J segment lost 5 bases and the V segment lost 1 base, leaving 2 bases of the junction unmatched. CDR1 is SEHNR, CDR2 FQNEAQ, per germline (reference sequence). The CDR3 is CASSLEGANEQYF. Written as DNA, the CDR3 is TGTGCCAGCAGCTTAGAGGGGGCGAACGAGCAGTACTTC.

This chain uses TRBV19 with TRBJ1-6; D uncertain. This CDR3 spans 14 amino acids. Trimming cost V 7 bases and J 7 bases, with 14 bases left between them. The V gene's germline CDR1 is LNHDA and CDR2 SQIVND (reference sequence). As DNA, the CDR3 is TGTGCCAGTACTCAAGAAGGGAGGAATTCACCCCTCCACTTT. Translated, it gives CASTQEGRNSPLHF.

V is TRBV28 and J is TRBJ1-2, with D unresolved. The CDR3 loop spans 13 amino acids. Germline lookup yields CDR1 MDHEN and CDR2 SYDVKM. Between the trimmed V and J ends, which lost 6 bases and 8 bases, there was a span of 16 bases. The CDR3: CASSPPRPGGYTF. As DNA, the CDR3 is TGTGCCAGCAGCCCCCCAAGGCCCGGGGGCTACACCTTC.